The 17 T cell receptor beta chains presented below share a single source sample, sequenced in a study of T cells in Graves' hyperthyroidism and ophthalmopathy (dated by TCRdb to about 2019). Libraries were constructed by multiplex PCR. TCRdb records Illumina HiSeq 2000 as the sequencer. TCR beta CDR3 regions were amplified from RNA transcripts. The first round of RT-PCR for the TCR CDR3 was performed with the HTBI primer set and the Qiagen OneStep RT-PCR kit. TCRdb's own reprocessing of the public reads used fastp at Q25 and MiXCR and kept productive beta chains. When rows share a CDR3 protein, they turn into one entry using the most common DNA and genes. Across this sample there are hundreds of thousands of distinct CDR3 sequences, with roughly 46% seen only once. In total, the top ten clones hold roughly 8.2% of the sample. The specimen sequenced was peripheral blood or thyroid tissue (not recorded which). These receptors came from a young woman with Graves' hyperthyroidism. Donor details come from another sample of the same person, matched by shared clones.

CDR3 sequence: CASRGRTSDEYEQYF. The CDR3 DNA sequence: TGTGCCAGCAGGGGAAGGACTAGCGATGAGTACGAGCAGTACTTC. This sequence joins TRBV7-9 and TRBJ2-7, with TRBD2 matching over 9 bases. This CDR3 region has 15 residues. V was clipped by 6 bases and J by 4 bases; unmatched bases: 10. Looked up from germline, CDR1 is SEHNR and CDR2 is FQNEAQ (reference sequence).

The CDR3 spells CASRNYRVNTGELFF. Here the CDR3 DNA reads TGTGCCAGCAGGAACTACAGGGTGAACACCGGGGAGCTGTTTTTT. The chain uses TRBV2 and TRBJ2-2, with a tentative D call TRBD1 (6 bases). V was cut by 6 bases and J by 1 base, with 12 bases left in between. The CDR3 length is 15 residues. Germline CDR1 SNHLY, CDR2 FYNNEI.

This clonotype has ten or more counts. The rearrangement uses TRBV7-6 and TRBJ2-7, with 8 bases fitting TRBD1. This CDR3 comprises 18 residues. The ends lost 4 bases at V and 5 bases at J; junction bases unmatched: 19. CDR1 SGHVS and CDR2 FNYEAQ come from the germline V gene. For the CDR3, the DNA is TGTGCCAGCAGCTGGACGGAAGCACAGGGGGGCCCCCTCGACGAGCAGTACTTC. It yields the protein CASSWTEAQGGPLDEQYF.

This rearrangement joins TRBV6-4 to TRBJ2-7; D uncertain. V was trimmed by 5 bases and J by 0 bases, leaving 11 bases between them. The germline CDR1 and CDR2 sequences are MRHNA and SNTAGT. This CDR3 comprises 14 residues. CDR3 residues: CASSPADLSYEQYF. The CDR3 DNA reads TGTGCCAGCAGTCCTGCGGATCTCTCCTACGAGCAGTACTTC.

The chain uses TRBV5-1 and TRBJ2-2, with D unresolved. Trimming left V 1 base short and J 7 bases short, with 14 bases between. Germline V gene lookup returns CDR1 SGHRS and CDR2 YFSETQ. The CDR3 is made up of 15 amino acids. The DNA for the CDR3 is TGCGCCAGCAGCTTGTGGGCAGCCCCAGGCGGGGAGCTGTTTTTT. This translates into CASSLWAAPGGELFF.

The chain uses TRBV20-1 and TRBJ1-2; D gene uncertain. Germline lookup yields CDR1 DFQATT and CDR2 SNEGSKA (reference sequence). This CDR3 is 13 amino acids long. The ends were cut back, 5 bases at V and 7 bases at J, with 17 bases in the middle. In DNA, the CDR3 is TGCAGTGCTCAGGCGGGCCAGGAGGTTGGCTACACCTTC. It encodes CSAQAGQEVGYTF.

The table lists this clonotype with many counts. V is TRBV19 and J is TRBJ1-3; no reliable D call. The V end lost 7 bases, the J end lost 3 bases, and 4 bases lay between the germline ends. CDR3 length equals 11 residues. Germline V lookup: CDR1 LNHDA, CDR2 SQIVND (reference sequence). The DNA of the CDR3 is TGTGCCAGTACCCGTGGAAACACCATATATTTT. Encoded protein: CASTRGNTIYF.

This clonotype was recorded a few times. The genes are TRBV6-1 and TRBJ1-5; D is possibly TRBD1 (5 bases). The CDR3 runs to 13 residues. Germline V gives CDR1 MNHNS, CDR2 SASEGT. Trimming removed 8 bases at V and 7 bases at J, with 15 bases between. The CDR3 DNA follows: TGTGCCAGCGCGAGGGACTCCGGCCAGCCCCAGCATTTT. Translated, it gives CASARDSGQPQHF.

This clonotype was counted ten times or more. The chain joins TRBV7-9 to TRBJ2-5, with D perhaps TRBD1 (6 bases). Looked up from germline, CDR1 is SEHNR and CDR2 is FQNEAQ (reference sequence). V lost 6 bases and J 5 bases, leaving 19 bases between the germline ends. The CDR3 spans 15 residues. DNA of the CDR3: TGTGCCAGCAGTAGCCTCCGCCAGGGGAAGGAGACCCAGTACTTC. Its translation is CASSSLRQGKETQYF.

The rearrangement links TRBV24-1 to TRBJ1-2, with TRBD1 matching 7 bases. CDR1 and CDR2 (germline): KGHDR, SFDVKD. Trimming removed 3 bases from V and 3 bases from J; junction bases left unmatched: 6. The CDR3 totals 15 residues. The CDR3 DNA reads TGTGCCACCAGTGATGCGGGACAGCAACACTATGGCTACACCTTC. This sequence encodes CATSDAGQQHYGYTF.

The table lists this clonotype with many counts. The CDR3 region is CASSPGSPSDGYTF. The CDR3 nucleotides read TGTGCCAGCAGCCCCGGGTCTCCTTCTGATGGCTACACCTTC. The chain links TRBV7-9 to TRBJ1-2; D is unresolved. Between the trimmed V and J ends, which lost 5 bases and 6 bases, there was a span of 16 bases. This CDR3 is 14 amino acids long. Germline V CDR1 and CDR2: SEHNR, FQNEAQ (reference sequence). Using reference TRBV7-9 and TRBJ1-2 for the parts outside the CDR3, the full variable domain is DTGVSQNPRHKITKRGQNVTFRCDPISEHNRLYWYRQTLGQGPEFLTYFQNEAQLEKSRLLSDRFSAERPKGSFSTLEIQRTEQGDSAMYLCASSPGSPSDGYTFGSGTRLTVV.

This clonotype was counted at least ten times. This chain connects TRBV2 to TRBJ1-5; TRBD1 matches at 10 bases. The length of the CDR3 is 16 residues. V dropped 2 bases and J dropped 4; count of bases not matched to a gene: 5. Germline CDR1 is SNHLY and CDR2 is FYNNEI. CDR3 sequence reads: CASSEMGQGQNQPQHF. The CDR3 DNA reads as TGTGCCAGCAGTGAAATGGGACAGGGGCAAAATCAGCCCCAGCATTTT.

V gene TRBV2 combines with J gene TRBJ1-4, with D unresolved. The J call may not be correct, given that the DNA end is closer to TRBJ2-2. Germline CDR1 is SNHLY and CDR2 is FYNNEI. The CDR3 spans 13 residues. DNA for the CDR3: TGTGCCAGCAGTGGCCGGTTGGGCGGGGAGCTGTTTTTT. This encodes CASSGRLGGELFF.

The chain is built from TRBV10-3 and TRBJ1-2; possible D gene TRBD1, 6 bases. Germline V gene sequence: CDR1 ENHRY, CDR2 SYGVKD. V lost 5 bases to trimming and J lost 7 bases, with 14 bases between them. The CDR3 extends over 13 amino acids. The CDR3: CAISSQGLRGYTF. For the CDR3, the DNA is TGTGCCATCAGTTCACAGGGTTTGCGTGGCTACACCTTC.

This chain connects TRBV2 to TRBJ2-7; possible D gene TRBD1, 7 bases. This CDR3 comprises 14 residues. V was cut by 5 bases and J by 5 bases, with 16 bases left in between. CDR1 is SNHLY and CDR2 is FYNNEI in the germline V gene. The CDR3 DNA reads TGTGCCAGCAGTCTCCGTGGGGGGACAGACGAGCAGTACTTC. Translating gives CASSLRGGTDEQYF. Full variable domain (outside the CDR3, taken from reference TRBV2 and TRBJ2-7): EPEVTQTPSHQVTQMGQEVILRCVPISNHLYFYWYRQILGQKVEFLVSFYNNEISEKSEIFDDQFSVERPDGSNFTLKIRSTKLEDSAMYFCASSLRGGTDEQYFGPGTRLTVT.

In the case of this clonotype: Just one base apart from a much larger clone, this may be a read error. The rearrangement links TRBV25-1 to TRBJ2-7, with 10 bases that match TRBD2. The CDR3 loop spans 15 amino acids. CDR1 MGHDK and CDR2 SYGVNS come from the germline V gene. In nucleotides, the CDR3 is TGTGCCAGCAGTGAAGAGGCTAGCGGGAGTTACGAGCAGCACTTC. Its translation is CASSEEASGSYEQHF.

This chain uses TRBV10-3 with TRBJ1-1; tentatively, D is TRBD1 (6 bases). The CDR3 spans 15 residues. Between the trimmed V and J ends, which lost 10 bases and 0 bases, there was a span of 18 bases. Germline-derived CDR1 and CDR2 are ENHRY and SYGVKD. CDR3 coding DNA: TGTGCCAGCAGGCCAGACAGGATCCTGAACACTGAAGCTTTCTTT. Residues: CASRPDRILNTEAFF.